This T cell receptor beta chain is drawn from a study of blood T cell dynamics during melanoma immunotherapy. Study as a whole: Metastatic melanoma patients received first-line pembrolizumab or nivolumab plus ipilimumab. General study results and limits: PBMC repertoires of eventual disease-control patients split at W3 into clonality or diversity gains.

The CDR3 consists of 17 residues. Time point reported: week 3, after first cycle of checkpoint inhibitor. Samples come from before therapy and from week 3 after the first blockade cycle. Notes on this clone: The antigen is unknown.

The table came from immunoSEQ multiplex PCR; TCRdb's copy has only in-frame clones and leaves some out. The table has 6,000 to 8,000 clones, approximately 88% seen once. This TCR came from a human donor with melanoma. V is TRBV21-1 and J is TRBJ1-4. TRBV21-1 is described as a pseudogene. Sequenced here: blood, sampled from a patient treated with checkpoint blockade. As DNA, the CDR3 is TGTGCCAGCATTACGCACCAGGAGTGGGTAACTAATGAAAAACTGTTTTTT. It translates to CASITHQEWVTNEKLFF.